The T cell receptor (beta chain) described here comes from a study of post-analysis software for immune sequencing data. About the research overall: The courses of disease that were included comprised relapsing-remitting, secondary progressive and progressive-relapsing multiple sclerosis.

As regards this clonotype: The target antigen is unknown. Sequence at one end of the junction differs from germline and may be a read error.

The library was made from cDNA and included unique molecular identifiers. TCRdb ran MiXCR on the PCR reads and lists one entry per CDR3 protein. Among 380,000 or so distinct CDR3 sequences listed, approximately 38% were seen once. Germline CDR1 is SGHVS and CDR2 is FQNEAQ. This CDR3 region has 18 residues. Study-level results: Relative to controls, patients had a few TRBV segments at higher frequency, with TRBV5-6, TRBV5-1 and TRBV20-1 among these. Multiple sclerosis was associated with a significant reduction in normalized Chao1 diversity relative to controls.

The specimen sequenced was blood. The receptor's source is a girl between 5 and 17 years old with multiple sclerosis. The genes are TRBV7-8 and TRBJ2-7, with TRBD1 as a possible D gene (6 bases). CDR3 in DNA: TGTGCCAGCAACTTAGGGTACGGGACACAAGGTCTCGGCTACGAGCAGTACTTC. This encodes CASNLGYGTQGLGYEQYF. Full variable domain (missing parts from reference TRBV7-8 and TRBJ2-7): GAGVSQSPRYKVAKRGQDVALRCDPISGHVSLFWYQQALGQGPEFLTYFQNEAQLDKSGLPSDRFFAERPEGSVSTLKIQRTQQEDSAVYLCASNLGYGTQGLGYEQYFGPGTRLTVT.